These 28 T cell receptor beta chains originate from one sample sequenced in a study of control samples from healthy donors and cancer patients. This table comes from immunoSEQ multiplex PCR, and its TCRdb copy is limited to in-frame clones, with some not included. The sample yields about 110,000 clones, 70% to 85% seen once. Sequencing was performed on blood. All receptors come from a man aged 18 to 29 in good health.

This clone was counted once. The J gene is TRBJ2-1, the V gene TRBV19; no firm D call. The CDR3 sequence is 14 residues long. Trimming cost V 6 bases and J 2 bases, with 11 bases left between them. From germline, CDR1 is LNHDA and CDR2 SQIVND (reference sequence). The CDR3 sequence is CASRLDSAYNEQFF. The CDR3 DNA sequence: TGTGCCAGTAGGCTAGATTCGGCCTACAATGAGCAGTTCTTC.

CDR3 sequence reads: CASSATTGIRGYTF. The CDR3 nucleotides are TGTGCCAGCAGTGCCACGACAGGGATTCGTGGCTACACCTTC. This rearrangement joins TRBV25-1 to TRBJ1-2, with 7 bases lining up with TRBD1. The CDR3 covers 14 residues. V lost 4 bases to trimming and J lost 7 bases; unmatched junction nucleotides: 9. The germline V gene encodes CDR1 MGHDK and CDR2 SYGVNS.

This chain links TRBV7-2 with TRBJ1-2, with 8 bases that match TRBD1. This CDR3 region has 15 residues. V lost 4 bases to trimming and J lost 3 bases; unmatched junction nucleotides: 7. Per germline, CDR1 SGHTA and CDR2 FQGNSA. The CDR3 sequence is CASSSAGTGYYGYTF. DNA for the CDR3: TGTGCCAGCAGCTCAGCCGGGACAGGCTACTATGGCTACACCTTC. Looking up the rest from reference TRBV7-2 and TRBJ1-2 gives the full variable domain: GAGVSQSPSNKVTEKGKDVELRCDPISGHTALYWYRQSLGQGLEFLIYFQGNSAPDKSGLPSDRFSAERTGGSVSTLTIQRTQQEDSAVYLCASSSAGTGYYGYTFGSGTRLTVV.

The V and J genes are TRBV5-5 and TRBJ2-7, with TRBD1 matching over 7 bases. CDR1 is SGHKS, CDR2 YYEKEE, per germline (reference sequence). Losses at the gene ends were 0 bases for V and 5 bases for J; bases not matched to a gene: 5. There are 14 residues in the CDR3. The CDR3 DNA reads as TGTGCCAGCAGCTTGGTGACAGGGCCCCACGAGCAGTACTTC. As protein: CASSLVTGPHEQYF.

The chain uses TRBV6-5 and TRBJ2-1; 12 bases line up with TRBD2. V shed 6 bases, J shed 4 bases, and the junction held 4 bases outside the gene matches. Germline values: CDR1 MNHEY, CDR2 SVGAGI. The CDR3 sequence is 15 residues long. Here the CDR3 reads CASRLAGGPYNEQFF. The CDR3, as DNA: TGTGCCAGCAGGCTAGCGGGGGGGCCTTACAATGAGCAGTTCTTC.

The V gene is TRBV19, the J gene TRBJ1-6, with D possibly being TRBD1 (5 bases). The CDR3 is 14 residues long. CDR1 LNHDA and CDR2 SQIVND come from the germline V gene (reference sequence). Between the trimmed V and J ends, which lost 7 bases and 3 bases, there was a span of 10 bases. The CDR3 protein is CASTGQSYNSPLHF. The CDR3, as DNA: TGTGCCAGTACAGGGCAGAGCTATAATTCACCCCTCCACTTT.

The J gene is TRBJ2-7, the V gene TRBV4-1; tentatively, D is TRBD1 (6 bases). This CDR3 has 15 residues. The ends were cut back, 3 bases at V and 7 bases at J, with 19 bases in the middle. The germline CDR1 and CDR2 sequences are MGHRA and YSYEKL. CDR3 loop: CASSQAGQPDGEQYF. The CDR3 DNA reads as TGCGCCAGCAGCCAGGCCGGACAGCCGGACGGGGAGCAGTACTTC.

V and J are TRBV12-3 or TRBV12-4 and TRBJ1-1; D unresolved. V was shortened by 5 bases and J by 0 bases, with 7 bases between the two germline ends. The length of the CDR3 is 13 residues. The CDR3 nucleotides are TGTGCCAGCAGTCCTATGTTGAACACTGAAGCTTTCTTT. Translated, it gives CASSPMLNTEAFF.

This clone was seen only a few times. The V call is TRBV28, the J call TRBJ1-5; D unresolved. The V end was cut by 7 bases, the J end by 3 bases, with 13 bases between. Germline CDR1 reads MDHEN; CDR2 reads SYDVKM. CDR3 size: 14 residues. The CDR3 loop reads CASMEGSANQPQHF. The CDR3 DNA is TGTGCCAGCATGGAGGGCAGCGCCAATCAGCCCCAGCATTTT.

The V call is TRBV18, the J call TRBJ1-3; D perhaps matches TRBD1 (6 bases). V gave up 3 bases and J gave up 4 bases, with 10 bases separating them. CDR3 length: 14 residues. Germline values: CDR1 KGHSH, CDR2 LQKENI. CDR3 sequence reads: CASSPGTSGNTIYF. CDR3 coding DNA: TGTGCCAGCTCACCCGGGACATCCGGAAACACCATATATTTT.

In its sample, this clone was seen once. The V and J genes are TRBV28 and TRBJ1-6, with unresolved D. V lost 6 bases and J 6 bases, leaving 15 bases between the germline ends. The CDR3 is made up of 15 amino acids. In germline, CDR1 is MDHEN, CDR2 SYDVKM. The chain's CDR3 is CASRPGRATNSPLHF. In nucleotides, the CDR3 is TGTGCCAGCAGACCCGGGCGGGCCACTAATTCACCCCTCCACTTT.

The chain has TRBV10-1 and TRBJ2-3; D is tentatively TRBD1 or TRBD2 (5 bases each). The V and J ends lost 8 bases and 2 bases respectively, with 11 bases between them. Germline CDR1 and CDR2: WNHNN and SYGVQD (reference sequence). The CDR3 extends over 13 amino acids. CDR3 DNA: TGCGCCAGCGCCCCCGGGGCCACAGATACGCAGTATTTT. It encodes CASAPGATDTQYF.

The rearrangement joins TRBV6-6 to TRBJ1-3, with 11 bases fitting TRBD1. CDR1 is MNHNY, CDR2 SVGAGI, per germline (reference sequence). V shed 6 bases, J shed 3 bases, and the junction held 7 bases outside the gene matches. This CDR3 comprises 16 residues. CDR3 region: CASSWDRGTYGNTIYF. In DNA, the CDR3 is TGTGCCAGCAGCTGGGACAGGGGGACCTATGGAAACACCATATATTTT.

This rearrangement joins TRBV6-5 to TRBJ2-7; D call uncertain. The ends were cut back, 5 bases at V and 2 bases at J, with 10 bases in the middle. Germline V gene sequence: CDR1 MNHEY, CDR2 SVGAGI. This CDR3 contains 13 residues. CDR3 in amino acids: CASSLDETYEQYF. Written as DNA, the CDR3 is TGTGCCAGCAGTCTGGACGAAACCTACGAGCAGTACTTC.

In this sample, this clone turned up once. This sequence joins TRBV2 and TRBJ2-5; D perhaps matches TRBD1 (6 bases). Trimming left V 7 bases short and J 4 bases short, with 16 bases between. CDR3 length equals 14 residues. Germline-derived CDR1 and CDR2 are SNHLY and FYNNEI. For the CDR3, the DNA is TGTGCCAGCACTAATCAGGGGTGGGGAGAGACCCAGTACTTC. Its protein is CASTNQGWGETQYF. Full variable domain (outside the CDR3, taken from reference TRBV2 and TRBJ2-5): EPEVTQTPSHQVTQMGQEVILRCVPISNHLYFYWYRQILGQKVEFLVSFYNNEISEKSEIFDDQFSVERPDGSNFTLKIRSTKLEDSAMYFCASTNQGWGETQYFGPGTRLLVL.

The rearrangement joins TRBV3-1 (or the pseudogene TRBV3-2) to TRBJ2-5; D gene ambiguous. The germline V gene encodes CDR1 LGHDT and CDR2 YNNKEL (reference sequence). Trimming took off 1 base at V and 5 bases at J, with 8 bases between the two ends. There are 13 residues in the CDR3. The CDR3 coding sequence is TGTGCCAGCAGCCAAGTTGACGGGGAGACCCAGTACTTC. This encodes CASSQVDGETQYF.

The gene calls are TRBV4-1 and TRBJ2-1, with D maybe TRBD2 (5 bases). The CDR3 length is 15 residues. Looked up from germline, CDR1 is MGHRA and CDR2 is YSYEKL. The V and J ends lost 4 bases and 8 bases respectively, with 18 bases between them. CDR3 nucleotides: TGCGCCAGCAGCCCGGCGAGAACTAGTGGCGATGAGCAGTTCTTC. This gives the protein CASSPARTSGDEQFF.

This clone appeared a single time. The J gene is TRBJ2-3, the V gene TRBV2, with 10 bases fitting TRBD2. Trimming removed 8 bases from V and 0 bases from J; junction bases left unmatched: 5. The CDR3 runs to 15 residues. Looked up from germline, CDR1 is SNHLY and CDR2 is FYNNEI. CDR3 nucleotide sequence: TGTGCCAGCTCTAAGCGGGGGGGAAGCACAGATACGCAGTATTTT. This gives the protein CASSKRGGSTDTQYF.

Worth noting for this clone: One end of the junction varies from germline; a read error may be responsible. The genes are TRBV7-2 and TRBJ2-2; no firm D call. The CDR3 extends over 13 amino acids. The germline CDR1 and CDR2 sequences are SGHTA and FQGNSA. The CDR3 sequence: CASSLADTGELFF. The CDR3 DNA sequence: TGTGCCAGCAGCTTAGCTGACACGGGGGAGCTGTTTTTT.

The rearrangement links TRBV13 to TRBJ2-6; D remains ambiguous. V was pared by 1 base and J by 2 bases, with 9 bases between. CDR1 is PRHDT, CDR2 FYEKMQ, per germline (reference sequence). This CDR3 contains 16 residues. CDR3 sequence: CASSLVASTGANVLTF. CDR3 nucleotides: TGTGCCAGCAGCTTAGTTGCGAGTACTGGGGCCAACGTCCTGACTTTC.

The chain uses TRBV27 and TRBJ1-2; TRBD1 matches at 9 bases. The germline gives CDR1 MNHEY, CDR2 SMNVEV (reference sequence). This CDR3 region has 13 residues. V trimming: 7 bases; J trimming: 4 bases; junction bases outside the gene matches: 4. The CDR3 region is CASTQTGGYGYTF. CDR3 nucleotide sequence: TGTGCCAGCACGCAGACAGGGGGCTATGGCTACACCTTC.

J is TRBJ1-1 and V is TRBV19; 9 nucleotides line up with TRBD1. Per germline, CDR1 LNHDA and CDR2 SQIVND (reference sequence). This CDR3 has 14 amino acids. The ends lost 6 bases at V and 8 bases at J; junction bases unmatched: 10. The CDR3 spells CASRGSGTGLEAFF. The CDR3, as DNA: TGTGCCAGTAGGGGATCCGGGACAGGGCTCGAAGCTTTCTTT.

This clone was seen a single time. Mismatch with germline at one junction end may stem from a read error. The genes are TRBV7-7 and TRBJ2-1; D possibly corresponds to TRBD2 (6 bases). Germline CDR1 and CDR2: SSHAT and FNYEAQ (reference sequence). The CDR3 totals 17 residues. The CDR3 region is CASSLVSGVSSYNEQFF. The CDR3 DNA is TGTGCTAGCAGCTTAGTATCGGGGGTAAGCTCCTACAATGAGCAGTTCTTC. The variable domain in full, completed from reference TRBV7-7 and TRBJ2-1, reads GAGVSQSPRYKVTKRGQDVTLRCDPISSHATLYWYQQALGQGPEFLTYFNYEAQPDKSGLPSDRFSAERPEGSISTLTIQRTEQRDSAMYRCASSLVSGVSSYNEQFFGPGTRLTVL.

The CDR3 DNA reads as TGCGCCAGCAGCTTGCCCGGCAGGGATCGAACCTATAATTCACCCCTCCACTTT. It encodes CASSLPGRDRTYNSPLHF. The chain has TRBV5-1 and TRBJ1-6, with D maybe TRBD1 (5 bases). CDR3 length: 18 residues. CDR1 and CDR2 from the germline V gene are SGHRS and YFSETQ. The ends were cut back, 1 base at V and 2 bases at J, with 16 bases in the middle. Supplemented by reference TRBV5-1 and TRBJ1-6, the full variable domain reads KAGVTQTPRYLIKTRGQQVTLSCSPISGHRSVSWYQQTPGQGLQFLFEYFSETQRNKGNFPGRFSGRQFSNSRSEMNVSTLELGDSALYLCASSLPGRDRTYNSPLHFGNGTRLTVT.

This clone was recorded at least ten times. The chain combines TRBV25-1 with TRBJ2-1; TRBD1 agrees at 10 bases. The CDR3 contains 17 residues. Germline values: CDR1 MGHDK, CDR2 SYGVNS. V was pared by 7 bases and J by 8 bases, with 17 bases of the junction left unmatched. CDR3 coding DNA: TGTGCCAGCACCCGACCTTATCCGATCGGGACAGGGGATGAGCAGTTCTTC. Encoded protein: CASTRPYPIGTGDEQFF.

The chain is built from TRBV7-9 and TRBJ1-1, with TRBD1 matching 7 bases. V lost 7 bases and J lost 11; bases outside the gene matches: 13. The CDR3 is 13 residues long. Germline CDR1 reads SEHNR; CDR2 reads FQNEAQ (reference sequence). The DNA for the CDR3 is TGTGCCAGCACTGAGGGGGCGCTAACGCGGGCTTTCTTT. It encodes CASTEGALTRAFF.

The CDR3, as DNA: TGTGCCAGCAGCGTAGGAGGGGCTGGGTACAATGAGCAGTTCTTC. As protein: CASSVGGAGYNEQFF. This rearrangement joins TRBV9 to TRBJ2-1; D assignment may be TRBD1 or TRBD2 (5 bases each). The CDR3 is 15 amino acids. V was clipped by 0 bases and J by 4 bases, with 11 bases between them. Germline CDR1 reads SGDLS; CDR2 reads YYNGEE.

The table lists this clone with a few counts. The CDR3 DNA is TGTGCCTGGGACGTTGGCTCCTATAATTCACCCCTCCACTTT. This gives the protein CAWDVGSYNSPLHF. V gene TRBV30 combines with J gene TRBJ1-6; D gene ambiguous. Germline values: CDR1 GTSNPN, CDR2 SVGIG (reference sequence). The CDR3 spans 14 residues. Trimming cost V 5 bases and J 0 bases, with 8 bases left between them.